These T cell receptor beta chains were read from a single sample in a study of shared clonotypes between healthy human individuals. The assay was immunoSEQ multiplex PCR, and TCRdb's table has in-frame clones only and misses some. The sample contains millions of clones, roughly 94% of which appear only once. Source material: naive CD4+ T cells sorted from blood. The receptor set was obtained from a man younger than 35 in good health. The conserved cysteine and the conserved F or W are not part of the CDR3 here. A D gene is named only where the DNA matches it firmly.

d_call j_call v_call cdr3_aa
TRBD1 TRBJ1-4 TRBV6-1 ASSIQTGRKLF
TRBD1 TRBJ2-2 TRBV4-1 ASSQEGDRVLGELF
TRBD1 TRBJ1-4 TRBV2 ASTTGGAWEKLF
. TRBJ2-2 TRBV6-5 ASSYLSAPNTGELF
TRBD2 TRBJ2-7 TRBV19 ASSISGIHEQY
. TRBJ2-5 TRBV13 ASSPYGDQETQY
. TRBJ2-4 TRBV30 AWRREGAIQY
. TRBJ2-7 TRBV5-6 ASSPPGSPIYEQY
. TRBJ1-4 TRBV10-1 ASSAGQYEKLF
TRBD1 TRBJ1-1 TRBV6-1 ASRESGTGFVGEAF
. TRBJ2-3 TRBV18 ASSPLATSTDTQY
. TRBJ1-3 TRBV5-4 ASSYGQLHSSGNTIY
. TRBJ1-6 TRBV7-2 ASSLVPGAYNSPLH
TRBD2 TRBJ2-5 TRBV7-7 ASSLAGLGETQY
. TRBJ1-1 TRBV4-3 ASSQDLDPISAF
. TRBJ2-3 TRBV7-9 ASSSVADTQY
TRBD2 TRBJ2-5 TRBV28 ASSPSGGGALETQY
. TRBJ1-1 TRBV6-5 ASSYGRGNTEAF
. TRBJ2-3 TRBV5-1 ASTAGGTDTQY
. TRBJ2-7 TRBV10-3 AISESGVHEQY
. TRBJ1-1 TRBV18 ASSRTVNTEAF
. TRBJ1-4 TRBV15 ATSRDIAAKNKEKLF
TRBD1 TRBJ1-1 TRBV10-3 AISFDRVVTEAF
. TRBJ2-1 TRBV7-9 ASSSGIYNEQF
. TRBJ2-7 TRBV5-1 ASSLAGSGRDEQY
. TRBJ2-5 TRBV5-1 ASSVVRQETQY
. TRBJ2-5 TRBV18 ASSPRGLKETQY
TRBD1 TRBJ2-4 TRBV5-1 ASSPGQGAAKNIQY
. TRBJ2-1 TRBV7-2 ASSLVEGRNEQF
TRBD1 TRBJ2-3 TRBV11-3 ASSLGQADTQY
TRBD2 TRBJ2-7 TRBV4-2 ASSQDDAGVGREQY
TRBD2 TRBJ2-3 TRBV7-3 ASSSTSGGSFTDTQY
. TRBJ1-1 TRBV6-6 ASRRTNKAF
TRBD2 TRBJ2-7 TRBV7-6 ASSFGGAYEQY
. TRBJ1-1 TRBV11-2 ASSLGRMDTEAF
. TRBJ1-5 TRBV6-6 ASSSYMGNGNQPQH
. TRBJ2-7 TRBV10-3 AISGGGSYEQY
. TRBJ2-2 TRBV28 ASSSSGGRGRYTGELF
. TRBJ1-2 TRBV7-8 ASSPDTEYNYGYT
. TRBJ2-1 TRBV20-1 SASEVQQF
. TRBJ2-5 TRBV7-9 ASSPSGAGETQY